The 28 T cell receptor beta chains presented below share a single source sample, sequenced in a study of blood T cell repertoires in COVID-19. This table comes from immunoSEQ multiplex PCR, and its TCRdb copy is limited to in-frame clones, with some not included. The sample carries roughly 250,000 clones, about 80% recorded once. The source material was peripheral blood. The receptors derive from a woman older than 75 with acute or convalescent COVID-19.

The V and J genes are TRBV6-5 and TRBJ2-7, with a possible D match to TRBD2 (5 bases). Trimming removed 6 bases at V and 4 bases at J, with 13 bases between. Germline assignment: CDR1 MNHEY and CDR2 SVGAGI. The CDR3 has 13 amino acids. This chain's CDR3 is CASRSGLGYEQYF. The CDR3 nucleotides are TGTGCCAGCAGGAGCGGCTTGGGGTACGAGCAGTACTTC.

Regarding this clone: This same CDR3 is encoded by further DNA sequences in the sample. CDR3 residues: CASSQSGNTEAFF. In nucleotides, the CDR3 is TGTGCCAGCAGCCAGAGCGGGAACACTGAAGCTTTCTTT. The V call is TRBV14, the J call TRBJ1-1; D gene uncertain. The germline V gene has CDR1 SGHDN and CDR2 FVKESK. Trimming stripped 3 bases from V and 1 base from J, with 6 bases between. The CDR3 is 13 amino acids.

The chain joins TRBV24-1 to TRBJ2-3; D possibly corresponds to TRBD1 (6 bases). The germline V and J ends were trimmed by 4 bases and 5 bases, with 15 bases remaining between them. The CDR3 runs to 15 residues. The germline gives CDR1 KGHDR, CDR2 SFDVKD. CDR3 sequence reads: CATSDPNTGLDTQYF. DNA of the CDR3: TGTGCCACCAGTGACCCGAACACAGGGTTAGATACGCAGTATTTT.

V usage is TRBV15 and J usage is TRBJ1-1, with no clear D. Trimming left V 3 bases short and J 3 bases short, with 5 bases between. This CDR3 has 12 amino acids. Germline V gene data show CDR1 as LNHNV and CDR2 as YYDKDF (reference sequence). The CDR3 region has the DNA TGTGCCACCAGCAGCTCTTACACTGAAGCTTTCTTT. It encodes CATSSSYTEAFF.

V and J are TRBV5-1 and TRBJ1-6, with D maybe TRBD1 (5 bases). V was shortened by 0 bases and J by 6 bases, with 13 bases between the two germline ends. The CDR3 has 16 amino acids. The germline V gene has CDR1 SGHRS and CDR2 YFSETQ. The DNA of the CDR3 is TGCGCCAGCAGCTTGGTGGGATCCCAGGGTAATTCACCCCTCCACTTT. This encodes CASSLVGSQGNSPLHF.

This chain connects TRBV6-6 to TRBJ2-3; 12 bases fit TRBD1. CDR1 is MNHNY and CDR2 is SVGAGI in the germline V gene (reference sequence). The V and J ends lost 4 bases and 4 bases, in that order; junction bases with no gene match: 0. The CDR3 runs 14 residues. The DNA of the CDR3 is TGTGCCAGCAGTTGGGACAGGGGGCCAGATACGCAGTATTTT. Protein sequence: CASSWDRGPDTQYF.

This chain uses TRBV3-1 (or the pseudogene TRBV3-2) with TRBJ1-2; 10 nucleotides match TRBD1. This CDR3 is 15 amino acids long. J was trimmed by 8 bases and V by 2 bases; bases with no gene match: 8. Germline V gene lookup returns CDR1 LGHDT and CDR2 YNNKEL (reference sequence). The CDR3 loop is CASSQSGTGERGYTF. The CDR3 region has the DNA TGTGCCAGCAGCCAATCCGGGACAGGGGAGCGGGGCTACACCTTC.

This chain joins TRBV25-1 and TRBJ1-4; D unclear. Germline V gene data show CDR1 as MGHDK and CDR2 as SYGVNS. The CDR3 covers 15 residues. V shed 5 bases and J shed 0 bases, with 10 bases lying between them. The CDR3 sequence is CASSFVSATNEKLFF. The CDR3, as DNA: TGTGCCAGCAGTTTCGTCTCTGCAACTAATGAAAAACTGTTTTTT.

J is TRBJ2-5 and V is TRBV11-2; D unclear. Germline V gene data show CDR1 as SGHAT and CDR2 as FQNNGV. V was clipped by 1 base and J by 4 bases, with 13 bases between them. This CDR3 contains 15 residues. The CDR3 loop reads CASSLASGLGETQYF. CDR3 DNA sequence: TGTGCCAGCAGCTTAGCCTCCGGGTTGGGAGAGACCCAGTACTTC.

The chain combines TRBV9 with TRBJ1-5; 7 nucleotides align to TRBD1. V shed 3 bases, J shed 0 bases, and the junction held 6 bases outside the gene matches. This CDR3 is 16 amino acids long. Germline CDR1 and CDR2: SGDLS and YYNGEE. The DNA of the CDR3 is TGTGCCAGCAGCGGCGGGACAGCGTATAGCAATCAGCCCCAGCATTTT. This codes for CASSGGTAYSNQPQHF.

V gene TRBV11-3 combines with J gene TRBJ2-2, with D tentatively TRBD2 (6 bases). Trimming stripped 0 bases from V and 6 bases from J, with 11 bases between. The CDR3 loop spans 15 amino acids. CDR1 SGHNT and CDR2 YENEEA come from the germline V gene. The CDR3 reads CASSLEGGVAGELFF. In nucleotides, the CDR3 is TGTGCCAGCAGCTTAGAGGGGGGAGTCGCCGGGGAGCTGTTTTTT.

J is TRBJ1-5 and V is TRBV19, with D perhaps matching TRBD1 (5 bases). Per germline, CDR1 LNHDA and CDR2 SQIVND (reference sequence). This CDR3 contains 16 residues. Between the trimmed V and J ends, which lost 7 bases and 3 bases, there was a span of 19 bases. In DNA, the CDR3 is TGTGCCAGTAATTCTAATCTTCGACAGCCCAATCAGCCCCAGCATTTT. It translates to CASNSNLRQPNQPQHF.

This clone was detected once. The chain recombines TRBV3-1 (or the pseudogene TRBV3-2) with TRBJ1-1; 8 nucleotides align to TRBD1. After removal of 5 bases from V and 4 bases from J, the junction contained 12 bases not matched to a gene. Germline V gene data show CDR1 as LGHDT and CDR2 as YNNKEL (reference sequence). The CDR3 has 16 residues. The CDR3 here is CASSASNLQGGTEAFF. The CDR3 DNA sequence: TGTGCCAGCAGCGCGTCAAATCTACAGGGGGGCACTGAAGCTTTCTTT.

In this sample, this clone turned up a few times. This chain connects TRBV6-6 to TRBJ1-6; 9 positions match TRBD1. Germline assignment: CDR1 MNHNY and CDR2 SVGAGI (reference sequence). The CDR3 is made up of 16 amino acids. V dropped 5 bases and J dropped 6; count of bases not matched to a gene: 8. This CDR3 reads CASSPLAGQGNSPLHF. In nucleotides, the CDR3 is TGTGCCAGCAGTCCACTGGCGGGACAGGGTAATTCACCCCTCCACTTT.

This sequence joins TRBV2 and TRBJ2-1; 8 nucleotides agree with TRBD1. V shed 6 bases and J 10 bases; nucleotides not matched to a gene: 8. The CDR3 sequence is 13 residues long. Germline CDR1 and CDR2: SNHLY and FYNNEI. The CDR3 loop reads CASRRNTGGEQFF. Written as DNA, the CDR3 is TGTGCCAGCAGACGAAACACAGGGGGAGAGCAGTTCTTC.

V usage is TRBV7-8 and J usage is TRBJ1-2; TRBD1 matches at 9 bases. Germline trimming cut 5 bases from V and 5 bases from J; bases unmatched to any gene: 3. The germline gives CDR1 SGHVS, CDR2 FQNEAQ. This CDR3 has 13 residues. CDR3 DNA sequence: TGTGCCAGCAGCCGGGACAGGGAATATGGCTACACCTTC. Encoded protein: CASSRDREYGYTF.

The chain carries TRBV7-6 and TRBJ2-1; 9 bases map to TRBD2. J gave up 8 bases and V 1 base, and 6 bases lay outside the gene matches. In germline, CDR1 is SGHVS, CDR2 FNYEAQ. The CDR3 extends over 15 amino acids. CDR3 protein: CASSLESAGGHEQFF. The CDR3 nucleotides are TGTGCCAGCAGCTTAGAATCAGCGGGAGGCCATGAGCAGTTCTTC.

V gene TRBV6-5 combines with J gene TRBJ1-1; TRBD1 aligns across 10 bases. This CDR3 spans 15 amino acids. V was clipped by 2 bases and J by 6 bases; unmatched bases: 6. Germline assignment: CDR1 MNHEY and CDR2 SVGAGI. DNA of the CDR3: TGTGCCAGCAGTTACGGACAGGGGGAAGTGGCTGAAGCTTTCTTT. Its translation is CASSYGQGEVAEAFF.

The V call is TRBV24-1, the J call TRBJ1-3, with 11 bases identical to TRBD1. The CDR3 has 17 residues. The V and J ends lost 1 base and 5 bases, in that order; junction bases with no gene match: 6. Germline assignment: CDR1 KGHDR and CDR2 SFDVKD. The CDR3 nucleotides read TGTGCCACCAGTGATTTAGCGGACAGGGGGCGAAGAAACACCATATATTTT. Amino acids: CATSDLADRGRRNTIYF.

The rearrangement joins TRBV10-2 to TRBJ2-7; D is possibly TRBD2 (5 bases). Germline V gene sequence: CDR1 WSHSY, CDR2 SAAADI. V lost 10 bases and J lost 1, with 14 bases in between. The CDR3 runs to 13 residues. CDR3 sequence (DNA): TGCGCCACCAAGGTCCAGCGGTCCTACGAGCAGTACTTC. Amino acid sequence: CATKVQRSYEQYF.

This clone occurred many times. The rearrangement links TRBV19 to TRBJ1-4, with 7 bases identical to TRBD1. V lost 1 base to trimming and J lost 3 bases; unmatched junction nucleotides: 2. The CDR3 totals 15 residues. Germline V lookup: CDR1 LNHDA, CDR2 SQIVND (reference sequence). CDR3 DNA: TGTGCCAGTAGTATAGTCGGGACAGCTAATGAAAAACTGTTTTTT. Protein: CASSIVGTANEKLFF.

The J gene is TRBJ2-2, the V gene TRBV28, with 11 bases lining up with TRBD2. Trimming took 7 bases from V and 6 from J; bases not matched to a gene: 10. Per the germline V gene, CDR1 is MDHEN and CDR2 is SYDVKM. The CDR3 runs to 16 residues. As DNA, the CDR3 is TGTGCCAGCACGGGAGGGACTAGCGGTAGCGCCGGGGAGCTGTTTTTT. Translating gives CASTGGTSGSAGELFF. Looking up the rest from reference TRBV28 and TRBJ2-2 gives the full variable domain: DVKVTQSSRYLVKRTGEKVFLECVQDMDHENMFWYRQDPGLGLRLIYFSYDVKMKEKGDIPEGYSVSREKKERFSLILESASTNQTSMYLCASTGGTSGSAGELFFGEGSRLTVL.

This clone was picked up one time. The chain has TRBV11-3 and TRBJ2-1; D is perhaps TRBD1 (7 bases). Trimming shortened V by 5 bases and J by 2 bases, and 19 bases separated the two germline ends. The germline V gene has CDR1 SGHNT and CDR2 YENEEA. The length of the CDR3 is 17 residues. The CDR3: CASSPLGGGGAYNEQFF. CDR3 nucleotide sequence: TGTGCCAGCAGCCCACTCGGAGGAGGGGGCGCCTACAATGAGCAGTTCTTC.

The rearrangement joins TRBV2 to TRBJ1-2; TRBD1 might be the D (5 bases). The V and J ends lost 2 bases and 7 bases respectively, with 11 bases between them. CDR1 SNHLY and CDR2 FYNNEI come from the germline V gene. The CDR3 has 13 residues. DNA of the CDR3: TGTGCCAGCAGTGAACAGGGAACGGGTGGCTACACCTTC. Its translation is CASSEQGTGGYTF.

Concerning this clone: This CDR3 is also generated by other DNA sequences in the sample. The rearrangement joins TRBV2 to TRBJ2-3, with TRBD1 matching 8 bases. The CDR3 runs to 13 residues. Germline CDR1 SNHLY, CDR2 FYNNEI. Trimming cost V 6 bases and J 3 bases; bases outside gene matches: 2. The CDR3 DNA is TGTGCCAGCAGCGGACAGGGTACAGATACGCAGTATTTT. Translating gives CASSGQGTDTQYF.

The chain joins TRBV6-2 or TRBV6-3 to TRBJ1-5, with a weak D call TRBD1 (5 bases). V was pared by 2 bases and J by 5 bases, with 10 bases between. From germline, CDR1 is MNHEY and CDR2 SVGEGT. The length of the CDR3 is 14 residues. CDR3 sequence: CASSYAGRDQPQHF. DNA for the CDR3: TGTGCCAGCAGTTACGCGGGACGGGATCAGCCCCAGCATTTT.

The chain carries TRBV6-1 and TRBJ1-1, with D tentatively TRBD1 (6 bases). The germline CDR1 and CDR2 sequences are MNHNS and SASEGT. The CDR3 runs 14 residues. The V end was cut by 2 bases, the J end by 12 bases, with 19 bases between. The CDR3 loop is CASSESGGREVTFF. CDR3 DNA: TGTGCCAGCAGTGAATCGGGGGGGCGGGAGGTAACTTTCTTT.

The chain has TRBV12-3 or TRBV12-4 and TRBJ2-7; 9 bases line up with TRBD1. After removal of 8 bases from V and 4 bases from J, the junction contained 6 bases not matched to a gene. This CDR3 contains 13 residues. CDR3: CASLPTGGYEQYF. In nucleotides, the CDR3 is TGTGCCAGCTTGCCGACAGGGGGATACGAGCAGTACTTC.